Following are 23 T cell receptor beta chains from one sample sequenced in a study of CD8 T cells in ankylosing spondylitis. These receptors have no identified antigens. Findings of the study overall: Ankylosing spondylitis blood appeared to be characterized by a TCR beta motif of 8 or 9 highly homologous variants.

Via MiXCR, TCRdb re-called the 5' RACE reads, giving one row per CDR3 protein. In the table there are some 400,000 distinct CDR3 sequences, around 20% of which are singletons. The sequenced sample was blood, either unsorted or a sorted T cell fraction (not recorded which). These receptors originate from a male donor with ankylosing spondylitis.

This clonotype was picked up a small number of times. V usage is TRBV7-3 and J usage is TRBJ1-3, with D maybe TRBD1 (6 bases). Trimming took off 5 bases at V and 2 bases at J, with 13 bases between the two ends. This CDR3 spans 15 amino acids. Germline V lookup: CDR1 SGHTA, CDR2 FQGTGA. The CDR3 protein is CASSEQGGAGNTIYF. The CDR3 bases are TGTGCCAGCAGCGAACAAGGGGGTGCTGGAAACACCATATATTTT. The full variable domain, with the rest looked up from reference TRBV7-3 and TRBJ1-3, is GAGVSQTPSNKVTEKGKYVELRCDPISGHTALYWYRQSLGQGPEFLIYFQGTGAADDSGLPNDRFFAVRPEGSVSTLKIQRTERGDSAVYLCASSEQGGAGNTIYFGEGSWLTVV.

This clonotype was seen many times. The CDR3 spells CASSMRREDYGYTF. CDR3 nucleotides: TGTGCCAGTAGTATGCGGAGGGAGGACTATGGCTACACCTTC. This rearrangement joins TRBV19 to TRBJ1-2, with D unclear. Germline V gene data show CDR1 as LNHDA and CDR2 as SQIVND (reference sequence). The CDR3 runs to 14 residues. Trimming shortened V by 3 bases and J by 3 bases, and 11 bases separated the two germline ends.

The chain carries TRBV5-1 and TRBJ1-2, with D hard to call. This CDR3 has 13 residues. Trimming shortened V by 0 bases and J by 5 bases, and 8 bases separated the two germline ends. The germline CDR1 and CDR2 sequences are SGHRS and YFSETQ. The DNA of the CDR3 is TGCGCCAGCAGCTTGGTCCAGGATTATGGCTACACCTTC. Amino acid sequence: CASSLVQDYGYTF.

This clonotype came up many times. The genes are TRBV11-2 and TRBJ1-2; D ambiguous. Per germline, CDR1 SGHAT and CDR2 FQNNGV. The CDR3 is 11 amino acids. Trimming removed 5 bases from V and 7 bases from J, with 8 bases in between. The CDR3 nucleotides are TGTGCCAGCAGCGCGTGGGGTGGCTACACCTTC. Its protein is CASSAWGGYTF.

V is TRBV7-2 and J is TRBJ2-5, with D maybe TRBD2 (5 bases). V lost 1 base and J lost 5, with 11 bases in between. CDR1 and CDR2 (germline): SGHTA, FQGNSA. This CDR3 has 14 amino acids. CDR3 region: CASSLVSGMETQYF. For the CDR3, the DNA is TGTGCCAGCAGCTTAGTCTCGGGGATGGAGACCCAGTACTTC.

The V call is TRBV7-3, the J call TRBJ1-2; weak D call: TRBD1 (6 bases). The CDR3 is 15 residues long. The V gene's germline CDR1 is SGHTA and CDR2 FQGTGA. V shed 3 bases and J shed 7 bases, with 18 bases lying between them. The DNA of the CDR3 is TGTGCCAGCAGCTTCTCACCCACCGGGGGCGGTGGCTACACCTTC. Its protein is CASSFSPTGGGGYTF. The complete variable domain, with remaining parts taken from reference TRBV7-3 and TRBJ1-2, reads GAGVSQTPSNKVTEKGKYVELRCDPISGHTALYWYRQSLGQGPEFLIYFQGTGAADDSGLPNDRFFAVRPEGSVSTLKIQRTERGDSAVYLCASSFSPTGGGGYTFGSGTRLTVV.

V and J are TRBV6-5 and TRBJ2-4; the match to TRBD1 covers 7 bases. Looked up from germline, CDR1 is MNHEY and CDR2 is SVGAGI. This CDR3 contains 16 residues. Germline trimming cut 0 bases from V and 8 bases from J; bases unmatched to any gene: 10. The CDR3 loop is CASSYSGDRAVYIQYF. DNA of the CDR3: TGTGCCAGCAGTTACTCGGGCGACAGGGCGGTGTACATTCAGTACTTC.

This clonotype was recorded a few times. The chain is built from TRBV6-2 or TRBV6-3 and TRBJ2-7, with D perhaps matching TRBD2 (6 bases). The V gene lost 5 bases and the J gene lost 2 bases, with 13 bases spanning the gap. Germline V CDR1 and CDR2: MNHEY, SVGEGT. The CDR3 extends over 14 amino acids. The CDR3: CASSNPGETYEQYF. CDR3 sequence (DNA): TGTGCCAGCAGTAACCCGGGGGAGACCTACGAGCAGTACTTC.

This clonotype has a handful of counts. The rearrangement joins TRBV20-1 to TRBJ2-3; 10 bases match TRBD2. The CDR3 contains 15 residues. Germline loops: CDR1 DFQATT, CDR2 SNEGSKA (reference sequence). V was pared by 5 bases and J by 7 bases, with 12 bases of the junction left unmatched. CDR3 sequence: CSALSGTSATNTQYF. CDR3 bases: TGCAGTGCTCTATCCGGGACTAGCGCCACGAATACGCAGTATTTT.

V is TRBV9 and J is TRBJ1-3; D uncertain. Germline lookup yields CDR1 SGDLS and CDR2 YYNGEE. With 6 bases removed from V and 10 bases from J, the gap between germline ends came to 11 bases. CDR3 length equals 11 residues. The CDR3 here is CASTAGGTIYF. As DNA, the CDR3 is TGTGCCAGCACAGCGGGAGGTACCATATATTTT.

This rearrangement joins TRBV6-2 or TRBV6-3 to TRBJ2-1; TRBD2 aligns across 9 bases. The CDR3 has 15 residues. After removal of 0 bases from V and 3 bases from J, the junction contained 0 bases not matched to a gene. CDR1 is MNHEY, CDR2 SVGEGT, per germline. CDR3 coding DNA: TGTGCCAGCAGTTACTCGCGGGAGGGCTACAATGAGCAGTTCTTC. Amino acids: CASSYSREGYNEQFF.

This clonotype has just a few counts. J is TRBJ2-3 and V is TRBV7-9; 13 bases agree with TRBD2. J gave up 5 bases and V 4 bases, and 3 bases lay outside the gene matches. The CDR3 has 15 residues. Germline CDR1 SEHNR, CDR2 FQNEAQ (reference sequence). The chain's CDR3 is CASSSGLAGVDTQYF. CDR3 coding DNA: TGTGCCAGCAGCTCCGGACTAGCGGGAGTAGATACGCAGTATTTT. Full variable domain (remainder filled in from reference TRBV7-9 and TRBJ2-3): DTGVSQNPRHKITKRGQNVTFRCDPISEHNRLYWYRQTLGQGPEFLTYFQNEAQLEKSRLLSDRFSAERPKGSFSTLEIQRTEQGDSAMYLCASSSGLAGVDTQYFGPGTRLTVL.

V and J are TRBV5-1 and TRBJ2-1; 9 bases are shared with TRBD1. In germline, CDR1 is SGHRS, CDR2 YFSETQ. The V gene end was trimmed by 4 bases and the J gene end by 8 bases; junction bases not matched to a gene: 10. CDR3 length equals 15 residues. CDR3 coding DNA: TGCGCCAGCAGCCTAAGGACAGGGGACGGATATGAGCAGTTCTTC. Its translation is CASSLRTGDGYEQFF.

This clonotype occurred a few times. The DNA for the CDR3 is TGCGCCAGCAGCTTGGGCGCTAGCGGGAGGGCGGATGAGCAGTTCTTC. Its translation: CASSLGASGRADEQFF. V is TRBV5-1 and J is TRBJ2-1; 12 nucleotides agree with TRBD2. The junction had 6 bases not matched to a gene; V was cut back by 0 bases and J by 8 bases. Germline CDR1 SGHRS, CDR2 YFSETQ. The CDR3 consists of 16 residues.

This clonotype was detected many times. CDR3: CASSQDRGNTGELFF. Here the CDR3 DNA reads TGTGCCAGCTCACAGGACAGGGGAAACACCGGGGAGCTGTTTTTT. This chain uses TRBV18 with TRBJ2-2; 9 nucleotides agree with TRBD1. J was trimmed by 2 bases and V by 4 bases; bases with no gene match: 2. CDR3 length: 15 residues. Germline assignment: CDR1 KGHSH and CDR2 LQKENI.

This clonotype has a handful of counts. This chain joins TRBV2 and TRBJ2-3; D is ambiguous. Germline CDR1 SNHLY, CDR2 FYNNEI. The CDR3 is 11 residues long. V gave up 6 bases and J gave up 2 bases, with 3 bases separating them. CDR3 in amino acids: CASRYTDTQYF. DNA for the CDR3: TGTGCCAGCAGATACACAGATACGCAGTATTTT. Full variable domain (remainder filled in from reference TRBV2 and TRBJ2-3): EPEVTQTPSHQVTQMGQEVILRCVPISNHLYFYWYRQILGQKVEFLVSFYNNEISEKSEIFDDQFSVERPDGSNFTLKIRSTKLEDSAMYFCASRYTDTQYFGPGTRLTVL.

This clonotype has only a few counts. This sequence joins TRBV5-1 and TRBJ1-3, with D hard to call. The ends were cut back, 0 bases at V and 0 bases at J, with 7 bases in the middle. Looked up from germline, CDR1 is SGHRS and CDR2 is YFSETQ. This CDR3 is 15 amino acids long. CDR3 protein: CASSLAGSSGNTIYF. CDR3 nucleotide sequence: TGCGCCAGCAGCTTGGCCGGTAGCTCTGGAAACACCATATATTTT.

This clonotype has ten or more counts. The chain links TRBV29-1 to TRBJ2-2; maybe TRBD1 (6 bases). Germline V gene data show CDR1 as SQVTM and CDR2 as ANQGSEA. Trimming took off 4 bases at V and 4 bases at J, with 13 bases between the two ends. The CDR3 totals 14 residues. The CDR3 sequence: CSVAWTAFTGELFF. CDR3 in DNA: TGCAGCGTTGCTTGGACAGCTTTCACCGGGGAGCTGTTTTTT.

The rearrangement uses TRBV5-1 and TRBJ2-5, with 10 bases lining up with TRBD2. V was clipped by 2 bases and J by 8 bases; unmatched bases: 18. The length of the CDR3 is 18 residues. The germline CDR1 and CDR2 sequences are SGHRS and YFSETQ. The CDR3 sequence is CASSLLRGSGRTPLTQYF. The CDR3 nucleotides are TGCGCCAGCAGCTTACTACGGGGTAGCGGGAGGACCCCCTTAACCCAGTACTTC.

The rearrangement links TRBV9 to TRBJ2-3, with D uncertain. Trimming left V 2 bases short and J 0 bases short, with 10 bases between. Germline-derived CDR1 and CDR2 are SGDLS and YYNGEE. CDR3 length: 15 residues. The CDR3 spells CASSVVGYSTDTQYF. As DNA, the CDR3 is TGTGCCAGCAGCGTTGTCGGGTATAGCACAGATACGCAGTATTTT.

A few counts support this clonotype. CDR3 region: CASSLDWGQSSYEQYF. In DNA, the CDR3 is TGCGCCAGCAGCTTGGACTGGGGCCAGAGCTCCTACGAGCAGTACTTC. The chain couples TRBV5-1 to TRBJ2-7; TRBD1 is a possible D gene (5 bases). The germline gives CDR1 SGHRS, CDR2 YFSETQ. V was pared by 0 bases and J by 0 bases, with 13 bases between. This CDR3 is built from 16 residues.

The chain carries TRBV5-1 and TRBJ2-5; maybe TRBD1 (7 bases). V was shortened by 3 bases and J by 4 bases, with 19 bases between the two germline ends. This CDR3 contains 16 residues. Looked up from germline, CDR1 is SGHRS and CDR2 is YFSETQ. In DNA, the CDR3 is TGCGCCAGCAGCTGGGGGGACAGCCCGGTTAGAGAGACCCAGTACTTC. Its translation: CASSWGDSPVRETQYF.

This clonotype was seen once. The V call is TRBV28, the J call TRBJ1-1, with unresolved D. The V end was cut by 2 bases, the J end by 2 bases, with 12 bases between. There are 15 residues in the CDR3. The germline V gene encodes CDR1 MDHEN and CDR2 SYDVKM. In DNA, the CDR3 is TGTGCCAGCAGTTTACCCCAAGTCAGCAACACTGAAGCTTTCTTT. It specifies CASSLPQVSNTEAFF.